The TCR beta chain described here comes from a study of PD-1 blockade in classical Hodgkin lymphoma. This table comes from immunoSEQ multiplex PCR, and its TCRdb copy is limited to in-frame clones, with some not included. The data show almost 95,000 clones, with about 83% seen just once and approximately 15% held by the top ten. As concerns this clone: The antigen is undetermined.

Findings of the study overall: Patients with an early start, nivolumab under 1 year after ASCT, were excluded. Complete responders' diversity at baseline resembled that of newly diagnosed patients.

Germline V lookup: CDR1 SNHLY, CDR2 FYNNEI. The germline V and J ends were trimmed by 7 bases and 4 bases, with 14 bases remaining between them. This CDR3 has 14 residues. Sample time point: cycle 4 day 1 (C4D1), after 6 weeks of nivolumab. With no exception, relapse followed autologous stem cell transplantation in all patients, and brentuximab vedotin exposure varied. When best responses were assessed, they were complete response, partial response or progressive disease. The chain has TRBV2 and TRBJ1-3, with a weak D call TRBD1 (6 bases). Sample: peripheral blood mononuclear cells (PBMCs), taken before the fourth cycle of nivolumab. This clonotype was obtained from a human donor with classical Hodgkin lymphoma. The CDR3 loop reads CASKSQGPGNTIYF. The CDR3 coding sequence is TGTGCCAGCAAGTCCCAGGGGCCCGGAAACACCATATATTTT. The whole variable domain, filled in from reference TRBV2 and TRBJ1-3, reads EPEVTQTPSHQVTQMGQEVILRCVPISNHLYFYWYRQILGQKVEFLVSFYNNEISEKSEIFDDQFSVERPDGSNFTLKIRSTKLEDSAMYFCASKSQGPGNTIYFGEGSWLTVV.